Here is one T cell receptor beta chain with its context. Its antigen is not identified. Additional DNA sequences in this sample encode the identical CDR3. These data come from a study of shared clonotypes between healthy human individuals. Overall study findings and caveats: Naive subsets usually exceeded memory subsets in estimated richness. Sharing across four donors was highest in naive CD4 (roughly 5%) and lowest in memory CD8 (0.4%).

The CDR3 sequence is 15 residues long. V trimming: 3 bases; J trimming: 7 bases; junction bases outside the gene matches: 2. The germline V gene has CDR1 KGHSH and CDR2 LQKENI. Evenly divided among several immunoSEQ plates was the genomic DNA of each subset. In the original workflow: ImmunoSEQ only sent back junction sequences with no quality scores, so filtering was done differently. Some clones are missing from TCRdb's copy, which holds only in-frame ones; the method was immunoSEQ multiplex PCR. V, J and clone size are those of that table, while D and trimming were read from the DNA. Here the sample spans fewer than 1.8 million clones, approximately 98.5% being singletons.

The clonotype originates from a man aged 30-40 years in good health. The genes are TRBV18 and TRBJ2-1, with 14 bases identical to TRBD2. Sequenced material: naive CD4+ T cells sorted from blood. Noted subset: CD45RA+ positively selected. This CDR3 reads CASSPGLAGANEQFF. The CDR3 bases are TGTGCCAGCTCACCGGGACTAGCGGGAGCAAATGAGCAGTTCTTC. Filled out from reference TRBV18 and TRBJ2-1, the complete variable domain reads NAGVMQNPRHLVRRRGQEARLRCSPMKGHSHVYWYRQLPEEGLKFMVYLQKENIIDESGMPKERFSAEFPKEGPSILRIQQVVRGDSAAYFCASSPGLAGANEQFFGPGTRLTVL.